These 9 T cell receptor beta chains originate from one sample sequenced in a study of CD8 T cells in Susac syndrome. Reverse transcription used roughly 0.45 to 1 ug RNA and random hexamers. TCRdb ran MiXCR on the immunoSEQ multiplex PCR reads and lists one entry per CDR3 protein. The sample has approximately 80,000 distinct CDR3 sequences, roughly 90% seen once. The specimen was CD8+ T cells from PBMCs. The receptor set was obtained from a human donor with multiple sclerosis.

The chain employs TRBV5-1 and TRBJ2-3; possibly TRBD1 for D (6 bases). Trimming left V 4 bases short and J 0 bases short, with 24 bases between. The germline V gene has CDR1 SGHRS and CDR2 YFSETQ. The CDR3 has 19 residues. CDR3 sequence: CASSGLTGTKTKSTDTQYF. CDR3 nucleotides: TGCGCCAGCAGCGGATTGACAGGAACAAAGACCAAAAGCACAGATACGCAGTATTTT. Full variable domain (remainder filled in from reference TRBV5-1 and TRBJ2-3): KAGVTQTPRYLIKTRGQQVTLSCSPISGHRSVSWYQQTPGQGLQFLFEYFSETQRNKGNFPGRFSGRQFSNSRSEMNVSTLELGDSALYLCASSGLTGTKTKSTDTQYFGPGTRLTVL.

This chain uses TRBV6-2 or TRBV6-3 with TRBJ2-5; 7 positions agree with TRBD1. The CDR3 is 14 residues long. The V segment lost 7 bases and the J segment 2 bases; nucleotides outside the gene matches: 7. CDR1 is MNHEY and CDR2 is SVGEGT in the germline V gene. The CDR3 here is CASKEGQTQETQYF. In DNA form, the CDR3 reads TGTGCCAGCAAAGAGGGACAGACTCAAGAGACCCAGTACTTC.

This chain uses TRBV7-8 with TRBJ2-3; 11 bases line up with TRBD1. The CDR3 spans 16 residues. CDR1 SGHVS and CDR2 FQNEAQ come from the germline V gene. J gave up 2 bases and V 5 bases, and 6 bases lay outside the gene matches. For the CDR3, the DNA is TGTGCCAGCAGCGCAGGACAGGGGGCCATCACAGATACGCAGTATTTT. Encoded protein: CASSAGQGAITDTQYF.

The chain carries TRBV28 and TRBJ2-5; 9 nucleotides agree with TRBD2. The CDR3 sequence is 16 residues long. The ends lost 7 bases at V and 9 bases at J; junction bases unmatched: 18. Germline assignment: CDR1 MDHEN and CDR2 SYDVKM. Here the CDR3 reads CASNGERGEPWVAQYF. CDR3 DNA: TGTGCCAGCAACGGGGAGCGGGGGGAACCTTGGGTGGCCCAGTACTTC.

The chain employs TRBV7-3 and TRBJ2-1; the D gene is possibly TRBD2 (5 bases). Germline CDR1 SGHTA, CDR2 FQGTGA. The CDR3 sequence is 15 residues long. The ends were cut back, 2 bases at V and 9 bases at J, with 17 bases in the middle. This chain's CDR3 is CASSLAPRTRSEQFF. The CDR3 nucleotides read TGTGCCAGCAGCTTAGCCCCTAGGACTCGAAGTGAGCAGTTCTTC.

This chain links TRBV9 with TRBJ2-1; D gene unclear. Trimming shortened V by 3 bases and J by 7 bases, and 8 bases separated the two germline ends. CDR3 length: 12 residues. The germline gives CDR1 SGDLS, CDR2 YYNGEE. The CDR3 region has the DNA TGTGCCAGCAGCGGGGCGCGGAATGAGCAGTTCTTC. This translates into CASSGARNEQFF.

V is TRBV24-1 and J is TRBJ2-2; D remains ambiguous. Germline V CDR1 and CDR2: KGHDR, SFDVKD. The CDR3 extends over 12 amino acids. The ends were cut back, 0 bases at V and 7 bases at J, with 2 bases in the middle. The CDR3 region is CATSDLSGELFF. CDR3 nucleotide sequence: TGTGCCACCAGTGATTTGAGCGGGGAGCTGTTTTTT.

The chain carries TRBV12-3 or TRBV12-4 and TRBJ2-1, with D perhaps TRBD1 or TRBD2 (5 bases each). With 5 bases removed from V and 1 base from J, the gap between germline ends came to 12 bases. The CDR3 length is 15 residues. CDR3 protein: CASSPGTFSYNEQFF. The CDR3 coding sequence is TGTGCCAGCAGTCCGGGGACGTTTTCCTACAATGAGCAGTTCTTC.

This chain connects TRBV6-5 to TRBJ2-1, with D possibly TRBD1 on 6 matching bases. V was trimmed by 6 bases and J by 0 bases, leaving 9 bases between them. The CDR3 is 14 amino acids. The germline gives CDR1 MNHEY, CDR2 SVGAGI. CDR3 in DNA: TGTGCCAGCAGCAAGGACAGCTCCTACAATGAGCAGTTCTTC. Protein product: CASSKDSSYNEQFF.